This T cell receptor beta chain was captured by sequencing in a study of beta chain features in type 1 diabetes. Averaging about 120 mL, one heparinised blood draw was given by each donor. Sequenced material consisted of expressed TCRB transcripts (all of the isolated RNA was reverse transcribed). The repertoire was sequenced with immunoSEQ multiplex PCR; TCRdb's copy has only in-frame clones and lacks some. The repertoire consists of about 620,000 clones, with less than 20% occurring once and the leading ten covering 0.093%. Per the germline V gene, CDR1 is SEHNR and CDR2 is FQNEAQ (reference sequence). Germline trimming cut 7 bases from V and 5 bases from J; bases unmatched to any gene: 8. The CDR3 runs to 16 residues. The table lists this clone with a few counts.

This clonotype originated in a man aged 18-30 years in good health. Sequencing used naive CD4+ T cells from blood. The chain joins TRBV7-9 to TRBJ2-1; 13 bases are shared with TRBD2. CDR3: CASIVTSGRANNEQFF. The CDR3 region has the DNA TGTGCCAGCATCGTCACTAGCGGGAGGGCCAACAATGAGCAGTTCTTC. The whole variable domain, filled in from reference TRBV7-9 and TRBJ2-1, reads DTGVSQNPRHKITKRGQNVTFRCDPISEHNRLYWYRQTLGQGPEFLTYFQNEAQLEKSRLLSDRFSAERPKGSFSTLEIQRTEQGDSAMYLCASIVTSGRANNEQFFGPGTRLTVL.